The 9 T cell receptor beta chains reported below all come from one sample, sequenced in a study of graft-versus-host responses after intestinal transplantation. Plating of around 200,000 CFSE-labeled responder cells was done together with around 200,000 irradiated, violet-dye-labeled stimulator cells. TCRdb's table, derived via immunoSEQ multiplex PCR, lists solely in-frame clones and lacks some. The table includes about 14,000 clones, about a third detected once. The material sequenced was alloreactive CD8+ T cells from a mixed lymphocyte reaction culture, taken before intestinal transplant. As to subset: CFSE-low proliferating T cells sorted from roughly 6-day pre-transplant mixed lymphocyte reaction (GvH or HvG direction). The origin of the receptors is a human patient who received an intestinal transplant.

The chain links TRBV19 to TRBJ1-5; D is unclear. The V gene lost 7 bases and the J gene lost 3 bases, with 7 bases spanning the gap. This CDR3 is 12 amino acids long. Germline V lookup: CDR1 LNHDA, CDR2 SQIVND (reference sequence). For the CDR3, the DNA is TGTGCCAGTAAGTTGTTCAATCAGCCCCAGCATTTT. Translation: CASKLFNQPQHF.

The chain employs TRBV6-1 and TRBJ2-1, with 11 bases lining up with TRBD2. After removal of 10 bases from V and 7 bases from J, the junction contained 12 bases not matched to a gene. The CDR3 length is 15 residues. The germline V gene has CDR1 MNHNS and CDR2 SASEGT. As DNA, the CDR3 is TGTGCCACCTCCAATAGCGGGGGGGCGAGGAATGAGCAGTTCTTC. Protein product: CATSNSGGARNEQFF.

This clone appeared a few times. V usage is TRBV6-5 and J usage is TRBJ2-2; D may be TRBD1 (6 bases). The CDR3 has 15 residues. V was shortened by 6 bases and J by 4 bases, with 15 bases between the two germline ends. The germline CDR1 and CDR2 sequences are MNHEY and SVGAGI. CDR3 DNA sequence: TGTGCCAGCAGCCTATACCCACAGGGCACCGGGGAGCTGTTTTTT. Protein product: CASSLYPQGTGELFF.

The V and J genes are TRBV5-6 and TRBJ2-7, with TRBD1 matching over 7 bases. V shed 2 bases, J shed 2 bases, and the junction held 4 bases outside the gene matches. CDR1 and CDR2 (germline): SGHDT, YYEEEE. The CDR3 loop spans 14 amino acids. The CDR3 loop reads CASSFGQATYEQYF. The DNA for the CDR3 is TGTGCCAGCAGCTTTGGACAGGCGACCTACGAGCAGTACTTC. The whole variable domain, filled in from reference TRBV5-6 and TRBJ2-7, reads DAGVTQSPTHLIKTRGQQVTLRCSPKSGHDTVSWYQQALGQGPQFIFQYYEEEERQRGNFPDRFSGHQFPNYSSELNVNALLLGDSALYLCASSFGQATYEQYFGPGTRLTVT.

The chain carries TRBV4-1 and TRBJ2-7; a weak D match, TRBD1 (5 bases). Trimming pared 0 bases from V and 0 bases from J, leaving 15 bases between. CDR3 length: 17 residues. The germline CDR1 and CDR2 sequences are MGHRA and YSYEKL. DNA of the CDR3: TGCGCCAGCAGCCAAGAAGGGGCAGGGCCCTCCTCCTACGAGCAGTACTTC. Translating it yields CASSQEGAGPSSYEQYF.

This clone was counted only a few times. The genes are TRBV18 and TRBJ2-7, with 7 bases fitting TRBD1. The CDR3 loop spans 16 amino acids. V shed 5 bases, J shed 3 bases, and the junction held 13 bases outside the gene matches. Germline lookup yields CDR1 KGHSH and CDR2 LQKENI. In DNA form, the CDR3 reads TGTGCCAGCTCATACCGGGTGGGACAGCTAGTCTACGAGCAGTACTTC. Translation gives CASSYRVGQLVYEQYF.

The CDR3 sequence is CASSQLPGETQYF. The CDR3 DNA sequence: TGCGCCAGCAGCCAGTTGCCCGGGGAGACCCAGTACTTC. V usage is TRBV4-1 and J usage is TRBJ2-5; D gene ambiguous. The germline V gene encodes CDR1 MGHRA and CDR2 YSYEKL. The CDR3 loop spans 13 amino acids. V lost 3 bases, J lost 5 bases, and 10 bases lay in between.

This clone has just one count. The chain carries TRBV7-6 and TRBJ1-5; D unresolved. Germline values: CDR1 SGHVS, CDR2 FNYEAQ. Trimming stripped 1 base from V and 6 bases from J, with 4 bases between. The CDR3 contains 12 residues. The chain's CDR3 is CASSLGGQPQHF. The CDR3 DNA reads TGTGCCAGCAGCTTAGGCGGTCAGCCCCAGCATTTT.

This clone was detected a few times. The chain joins TRBV5-8 to TRBJ2-3; TRBD2 might be the D (6 bases). The germline V gene encodes CDR1 SGHTS and CDR2 YDEGEE. Trimming took off 4 bases at V and 5 bases at J, with 17 bases between the two ends. There are 15 residues in the CDR3. CDR3 nucleotide sequence: TGTGCCAGCAGCCAGGGACTTTCCCGGGGAGATACGCAGTATTTT. The encoded protein is CASSQGLSRGDTQYF.